This T cell receptor beta chain was recorded in a study of blood T cells in healthy people across ages. Germline CDR1 is MNHGY and CDR2 is SAAAGT. J lost 2 bases, V lost 2 bases, and 11 bases had no gene match. The CDR3 runs to 18 residues. This clonotype has a handful of counts. Its antigen is still unknown. Drawn from each donor were roughly 10 milliliters of peripheral blood. Isolated per sample were at least 7 million PBMCs. Combining a sample-barcoded 5' primer with a J-beta primer mix, a second PCR ran for 7 to 11 cycles. Each cDNA molecule carried a tag from a template-switch adaptor that contained 12 random nucleotides. One entry per CDR3 protein, called by TCRdb with MiXCR from the 5' RACE reads. The sample lists about a million distinct CDR3 sequences, roughly 51% occurring once. Study results and caveats: As age increased, TCR beta diversity per million T cells fell in a roughly linear fashion.

This chain connects TRBV6-8 to TRBJ1-2, with 10 bases that match TRBD1. The specimen sequenced was blood. The clonotype comes from a woman between 55 and 75 years old in good health. CDR3 amino acids: CASSYPIDRTGGNYGYTF. The CDR3 coding sequence is TGTGCCAGCAGTTACCCCATTGACCGGACAGGGGGAAACTATGGCTACACCTTC.